These T cell receptor beta chains were read from a single sample in a study of blood T cells in healthy people across ages. TCRdb re-analysed the 5' RACE reads in MiXCR, keeping a single row per CDR3 protein. The sample consists of 1.5 million to 2 million distinct CDR3 sequences, approximately 32% of them appearing once. Specimen: blood. The receptors originated from a woman in her 30s in good health. Each CDR3 is given with its conserved first and last residue. D genes are given only for firm matches. The listing skips clone size in some rows; elsewhere it reads once, few, many or a size class.

v_call	j_call	d_call	clone_size	cdr3_aa	cdr3_nt
TRBV9	TRBJ2-7	NA	NA	CASSSRATDSYEQYF	TGTGCCAGCAGCTCCCGGGCAACAGACTCCTACGAGCAGTACTTC
TRBV20-1	TRBJ2-1	NA	NA	CSAEGSSSYNEQFF	TGCAGTGCCGAGGGGTCGAGCTCCTACAATGAGCAGTTCTTC
TRBV15	TRBJ1-5	NA	NA	CATSVQVGQPQHF	TGTGCCACCAGCGTGCAGGTAGGGCAGCCCCAGCATTTT
TRBV5-1	TRBJ1-1	NA	NA	CASSLGVGSGTEAFF	TGCGCCAGCAGCTTGGGAGTGGGCTCGGGCACTGAAGCTTTCTTT
TRBV27	TRBJ1-1	NA	NA	CASLLGWAGTMNTEAFF	TGTGCCAGCCTGCTAGGATGGGCAGGAACCATGAACACTGAAGCTTTCTTT
TRBV28	TRBJ1-1	NA	NA	CASTSHGSGAPGAFF	TGTGCCAGCACCTCACACGGGTCCGGGGCGCCTGGAGCTTTCTTT
TRBV27	TRBJ2-7	TRBD1	NA	CASRPGTGGNEQYF	TGTGCCAGCAGGCCCGGGACAGGGGGTAACGAGCAGTACTTC
TRBV7-2	TRBJ2-7	TRBD2	NA	CASSLARTSSYEQYF	TGTGCCAGCAGCTTAGCCCGGACTAGCTCTTACGAGCAGTACTTC
TRBV5-1	TRBJ1-2	NA	few	CASRSEEGNNYGYTF	TGCGCCAGCAGAAGTGAAGAAGGGAACAACTATGGCTACACCTTC
TRBV29-1	TRBJ2-3	NA	NA	CSVATLATDTQYF	TGCAGCGTTGCTACCCTAGCCACAGATACGCAGTATTTT
TRBV4-1	TRBJ1-5	TRBD1	few	CASSQADRENQPQHF	TGCGCCAGCAGCCAGGCAGACAGGGAAAATCAGCCCCAGCATTTT
TRBV30	TRBJ2-7	NA	few	CAWSAPITWSYEQYF	TGTGCCTGGAGTGCACCAATTACCTGGTCCTACGAGCAGTACTTC
TRBV29-1	TRBJ2-7	TRBD1	few	CSVGVDRGLGQYF	TGCAGCGTTGGTGTGGACAGGGGTCTAGGGCAGTACTTC
TRBV19	TRBJ2-7	TRBD1	NA	CASRTGQAASYEQYF	TGTGCCAGTAGAACAGGACAGGCAGCCTCCTACGAGCAGTACTTC
TRBV20-1	TRBJ1-2	NA	NA	CSAGDPVNYGYTF	TGCAGTGCCGGAGATCCCGTTAACTATGGCTACACCTTC
TRBV11-2	TRBJ2-3	NA	NA	CASSLREPRTDTQYF	TGTGCCAGCAGTTTGAGGGAACCTCGCACAGATACGCAGTATTTT
TRBV14	TRBJ2-2	NA	once	CASSQDLPGGERFF	TGTGCCAGCAGCCAAGATCTTCCCGGAGGGGAGCGGTTTTTT
TRBV6-6	TRBJ1-1	TRBD1	few	CATTPGGQGRMNTEAFF	TGTGCCACCACTCCGGGGGGACAGGGTCGGATGAACACTGAAGCTTTCTTT
TRBV5-6	TRBJ2-1	NA	few	CASSADQQASYYNEQFF	TGTGCCAGCAGCGCCGACCAACAGGCGTCGTACTACAATGAGCAGTTCTTC
TRBV29-1	TRBJ2-1	NA	NA	CSGRDGDYNEQFF	TGCAGCGGCCGGGACGGAGACTACAATGAGCAGTTCTTC
TRBV6-2/TRBV6-3	TRBJ2-7	TRBD2	NA	CASSYRGGGSNEQYF	TGTGCCAGCAGTTATCGGGGGGGAGGGTCCAACGAGCAGTACTTC
TRBV7-9	TRBJ1-2	NA	few	CASSFGMGLPNYGYTF	TGTGCCAGCAGCTTTGGTATGGGCTTGCCTAACTATGGCTACACCTTC
TRBV27	TRBJ1-1	NA	few	CASSPWVGRGNTEAFF	TGTGCCAGCAGTCCTTGGGTGGGGAGGGGGAACACTGAAGCTTTCTTT
TRBV28	TRBJ2-5	NA	NA	CASNGAGETQYF	TGTGCCAGCAATGGGGCGGGGGAGACCCAGTACTTC
TRBV7-2	TRBJ2-1	TRBD2	NA	CASNSPGLKYDEQFF	TGTGCCAGCAACTCCCCGGGACTAAAGTACGATGAGCAGTTCTTC
TRBV11-2	TRBJ2-7	TRBD2	NA	CASSFYGPSGTVGAEQYF	TGTGCCAGCAGCTTTTACGGGCCTAGCGGGACAGTTGGCGCCGAGCAGTACTTC
TRBV18	TRBJ2-5	TRBD2	NA	CASSPLGGSEETQYF	TGTGCCAGCTCACCACTCGGGGGGTCGGAAGAGACCCAGTACTTC
TRBV7-2	TRBJ2-1	NA	many	CASSLASPMGGPSNEQFF	TGTGCCAGCAGCTTAGCCAGTCCCATGGGGGGGCCCTCCAATGAGCAGTTCTTC
TRBV20-1	TRBJ2-5	NA	few	CSAGAQETQYF	TGCAGTGCTGGAGCCCAAGAGACCCAGTACTTC
TRBV4-1	TRBJ1-4	TRBD1	NA	CASSRDRATNEKLFF	TGCGCCAGCAGCCGGGACAGGGCAACTAATGAAAAACTGTTTTTT
TRBV4-2	TRBJ2-3	TRBD2	few	CASSQAHGGGDTDTQYF	TGTGCCAGCAGCCAAGCGCACGGCGGGGGGGACACAGATACGCAGTATTTT
TRBV12-3/TRBV12-4	TRBJ2-7	TRBD1	few	CASSISTGTGPFEQYF	TGTGCCAGCAGTATATCGACCGGGACAGGACCCTTCGAGCAGTACTTC
TRBV19	TRBJ2-7	NA	once	CASSSTAAGAHEQYF	TGTGCCAGTAGTTCAACAGCGGCCGGGGCGCACGAGCAGTACTTC
TRBV18	TRBJ2-1	NA	NA	CASSRASSLEQFF	TGTGCCAGCTCACGCGCTAGCTCATTGGAGCAGTTCTTC
TRBV20-1	TRBJ2-5	TRBD2	NA	CSAIGTSGGAGETQYF	TGCAGTGCTATTGGGACTAGCGGGGGGGCCGGAGAGACCCAGTACTTC
TRBV6-1	TRBJ2-7	NA	NA	CASSVTGYDSYEQYF	TGTGCCAGCAGTGTCACAGGGTACGACTCATACGAGCAGTACTTC
TRBV20-1	TRBJ2-1	TRBD2	many	CSVKASGSYNEQFF	TGCAGTGTAAAGGCTAGCGGGAGTTACAATGAGCAGTTCTTC
TRBV20-1	TRBJ2-1	NA	few	CSARDLGFGGQQETQFF	TGCAGTGCTAGAGATCTCGGGTTCGGGGGCCAGCAAGAGACCCAGTTCTTC
TRBV3-1	TRBJ1-2	NA	NA	CASSQDILRGYGYTF	TGTGCCAGCAGCCAAGATATCCTCCGGGGCTATGGCTACACCTTC
TRBV11-2	TRBJ2-1	TRBD2	few	CASSSATSVSYNEQFF	TGTGCCAGCAGCTCGGCGACTAGCGTCTCCTACAATGAGCAGTTCTTC
TRBV5-1	TRBJ1-1	NA	few	CTSSPDRREAFF	TGCACCAGCAGCCCTGACAGGCGAGAAGCTTTCTTT
TRBV4-1	TRBJ2-5	TRBD2	few	CASSQTSGGEQETQYF	TGCGCCAGCAGCCAAACTAGCGGGGGGGAACAAGAGACCCAGTACTTC
TRBV7-9	TRBJ2-7	NA	NA	CASRREGGAFHEQYF	TGTGCCAGCAGGAGGGAGGGGGGGGCTTTCCACGAGCAGTACTTC
TRBV12-3/TRBV12-4	TRBJ1-2	TRBD1	many	CASSPRGQGNYGYTF	TGTGCCAGCAGCCCTCGGGGACAGGGTAACTATGGCTACACCTTC
TRBV2	TRBJ1-2	NA	NA	CASSESPNYGYTF	TGTGCCAGCAGTGAGAGCCCTAACTATGGCTACACCTTC
TRBV7-9	TRBJ2-1	NA	NA	CASSRALGPPTLSYNEQFF	TGTGCCAGCAGCCGGGCGCTAGGACCGCCGACCCTCTCCTACAATGAGCAGTTCTTC
TRBV30	TRBJ1-2	NA	NA	CAWTQLRGRMNYGYTF	TGTGCCTGGACCCAACTACGAGGACGGATGAACTATGGCTACACCTTC
TRBV15	TRBJ1-1	NA	NA	CATSRGPLTEAFF	TGTGCCACCAGCAGAGGTCCCCTCACTGAAGCTTTCTTT
TRBV28	TRBJ1-2	NA	NA	CASGPTGSGYTF	TGTGCCAGCGGCCCGACGGGGTCTGGCTACACCTTC